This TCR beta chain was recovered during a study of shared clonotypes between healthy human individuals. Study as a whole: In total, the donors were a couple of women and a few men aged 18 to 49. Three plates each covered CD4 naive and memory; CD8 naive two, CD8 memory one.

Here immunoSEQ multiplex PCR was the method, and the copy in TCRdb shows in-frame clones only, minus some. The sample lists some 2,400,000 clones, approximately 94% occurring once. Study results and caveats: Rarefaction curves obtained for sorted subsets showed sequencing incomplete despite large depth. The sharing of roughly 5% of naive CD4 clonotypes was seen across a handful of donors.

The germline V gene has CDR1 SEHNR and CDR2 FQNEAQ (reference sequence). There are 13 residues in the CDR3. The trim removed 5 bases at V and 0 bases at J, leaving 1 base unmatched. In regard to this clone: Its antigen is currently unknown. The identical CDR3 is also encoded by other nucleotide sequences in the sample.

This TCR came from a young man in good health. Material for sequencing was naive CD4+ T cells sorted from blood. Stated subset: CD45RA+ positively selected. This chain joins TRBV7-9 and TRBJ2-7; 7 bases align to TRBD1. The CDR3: CASSRDSSYEQYF. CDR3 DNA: TGTGCCAGCAGCCGGGACAGCTCCTACGAGCAGTACTTC.